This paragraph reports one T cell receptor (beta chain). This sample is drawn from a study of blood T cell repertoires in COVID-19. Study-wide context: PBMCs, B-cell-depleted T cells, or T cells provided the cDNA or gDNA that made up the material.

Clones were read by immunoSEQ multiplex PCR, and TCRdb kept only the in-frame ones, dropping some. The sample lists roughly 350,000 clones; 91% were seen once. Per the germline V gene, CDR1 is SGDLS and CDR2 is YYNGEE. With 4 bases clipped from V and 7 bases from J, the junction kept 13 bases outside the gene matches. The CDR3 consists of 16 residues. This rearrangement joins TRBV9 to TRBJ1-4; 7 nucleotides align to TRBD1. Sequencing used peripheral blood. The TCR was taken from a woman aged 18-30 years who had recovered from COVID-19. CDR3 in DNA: TGTGCCAGCAGCCCGAGAGGCTCGACAGGGCCTGAAAAACTGTTTTTT. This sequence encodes CASSPRGSTGPEKLFF.